One T cell receptor beta chain is described in this entry. The antigen is not known. These data are taken from a study of cytomegalovirus exposure and HLA in healthy donors. Per germline, CDR1 SGHRS and CDR2 YFSETQ. V was pared by 4 bases and J by 2 bases, with 8 bases of the junction left unmatched. The CDR3 has 17 residues. Primers included in the PCR were 60 Vbeta and 13 Jbeta primers. Some clones are missing from TCRdb's copy, which holds only in-frame ones; the method was immunoSEQ multiplex PCR. The sample lists roughly 86,000 clones; roughly 60% were seen once. Regarding the study as a whole: Later work found that TCR association rates differed between HLA loci; DRB1 had the most and HLA-C the fewest. TCR beta chain V- and J-gene trimming was linked, in a later analysis, to a missense variant in DCLRE1C.

Sequencing was performed on PBMCs. V usage is TRBV5-1 and J usage is TRBJ2-5, with 13 positions matching TRBD2. The receptor was derived from a woman aged 45-59 years in good health and CMV-seropositive. The chain's CDR3 is CASSLQLAGGIQETQYF. The CDR3 nucleotides read TGCGCCAGCAGCCTACAACTAGCGGGGGGGATTCAAGAGACCCAGTACTTC.